These 31 T cell receptor beta chains were sequenced from one sample in a study of OX40 agonist ivuxolimab in advanced cancers. Clones were read by immunoSEQ multiplex PCR, and TCRdb kept only the in-frame ones, dropping some. The sample includes about 52,000 clones, 80% to 95% of them seen just once. The sample here was CD4+ or CD8+ T cells sorted from blood, taken in a trial of the OX40 agonist ivuxolimab. The receptors originated from an adult with an advanced solid tumor such as melanoma, head and neck, liver or kidney cancer.

The chain joins TRBV11-2 to TRBJ2-1; TRBD2 aligns across 9 bases. Trimming removed 7 bases from V and 4 bases from J; junction bases left unmatched: 8. Germline V CDR1 and CDR2: SGHAT, FQNNGV. This CDR3 has 15 residues. The CDR3 loop reads CASTTASGVYNEQFF. CDR3 bases: TGTGCCAGCACCACCGCTAGCGGGGTATACAATGAGCAGTTCTTC.

The chain has TRBV5-5 and TRBJ1-2, with D perhaps matching TRBD1 (5 bases). This CDR3 is built from 14 residues. V lost 5 bases and J 0 bases, leaving 11 bases between the germline ends. CDR1 is SGHKS and CDR2 is YYEKEE in the germline V gene (reference sequence). CDR3 residues: CASSQTGTNYGYTF. CDR3 DNA: TGTGCCAGCAGTCAAACAGGAACTAACTATGGCTACACCTTC.

The chain employs TRBV27 and TRBJ2-1; 7 bases line up with TRBD2. In germline, CDR1 is MNHEY, CDR2 SMNVEV (reference sequence). V shed 2 bases and J 4 bases; nucleotides not matched to a gene: 2. CDR3 length: 14 amino acids. Here the CDR3 reads CASSLAGVYNEQFF. CDR3 in DNA: TGTGCCAGCAGTTTAGCGGGAGTGTACAATGAGCAGTTCTTC.

This chain uses TRBV27 with TRBJ2-7; D not certain. Trimming removed 3 bases from V and 7 bases from J, with 7 bases in between. The germline V gene encodes CDR1 MNHEY and CDR2 SMNVEV (reference sequence). This CDR3 comprises 11 residues. The CDR3 DNA is TGTGCCAGCAGTTTGGGTACGGAGCAGTACTTC. Residues: CASSLGTEQYF.

This CDR3 is CASSPGLAGGPFNEQFF. The CDR3 DNA follows: TGTGCCAGCAGCCCCGGACTAGCGGGAGGGCCCTTCAATGAGCAGTTCTTC. This rearrangement joins TRBV7-8 to TRBJ2-1; 15 bases map to TRBD2. This CDR3 has 17 residues. Germline loops: CDR1 SGHVS, CDR2 FQNEAQ. V trimming: 5 bases; J trimming: 6 bases; junction bases outside the gene matches: 8.

This clone showed up just once. The chain combines TRBV27 with TRBJ2-7, with 8 bases matching TRBD1. In germline, CDR1 is MNHEY, CDR2 SMNVEV (reference sequence). J gave up 1 base and V 0 bases, and 5 bases lay outside the gene matches. The CDR3 consists of 16 residues. Written as DNA, the CDR3 is TGTGCCAGCAGTTTATCTCAGGGGGCCATTTCCTACGAGCAGTACTTC. It yields the protein CASSLSQGAISYEQYF.

The chain couples TRBV27 to TRBJ2-1, with 7 bases fitting TRBD2. The CDR3 is 14 amino acids. With V trimmed by 3 bases and J by 6 bases, 5 bases remained unmatched. In germline, CDR1 is MNHEY, CDR2 SMNVEV (reference sequence). The CDR3 bases are TGTGCCAGCAGTTTTGCGGGAGTGGGCAATGAGCAGTTCTTC. As protein: CASSFAGVGNEQFF.

V gene TRBV28 combines with J gene TRBJ2-7, with a possible D match to TRBD1 (5 bases). Trimming removed 4 bases from V and 5 bases from J, with 12 bases in between. The CDR3 is 13 residues long. Germline CDR1 reads MDHEN; CDR2 reads SYDVKM. This chain's CDR3 is CASSYYDRDEQYF. The DNA for the CDR3 is TGTGCCAGCAGTTATTATGACAGAGACGAGCAGTACTTC.

J is TRBJ2-5 and V is TRBV7-9; TRBD2 matches 7 bases. V gave up 4 bases and J gave up 3 bases; unmatched junction bases: 8. CDR3 length: 15 amino acids. Germline V gene lookup returns CDR1 SEHNR and CDR2 FQNEAQ (reference sequence). CDR3 region: CASSYPMGGEETQYF. As DNA, the CDR3 is TGTGCCAGCAGCTATCCGATGGGGGGGGAAGAGACCCAGTACTTC.

The gene calls are TRBV19 and TRBJ1-1; D ambiguous. In germline, CDR1 is LNHDA, CDR2 SQIVND (reference sequence). The CDR3 has 12 residues. V was cut by 5 bases and J by 4 bases, with 8 bases left in between. CDR3 DNA: TGTGCCAGTAGTCCGCTCGGCACTGAAGCTTTCTTT. It specifies CASSPLGTEAFF.

The rearrangement links TRBV5-1 to TRBJ2-1, with D perhaps matching TRBD2 (5 bases). The CDR3 is made up of 16 amino acids. CDR1 and CDR2 from the germline V gene are SGHRS and YFSETQ. The V and J ends lost 5 bases and 0 bases respectively, with 15 bases between them. The CDR3 protein is CASSPPEESSYNEQFF. Here the CDR3 DNA reads TGCGCCAGCAGTCCCCCGGAGGAGAGCTCCTACAATGAGCAGTTCTTC.

CDR3 loop: CASSPRFSGEQFF. The CDR3 nucleotides are TGTGCCAGCAGCCCTCGATTCTCCGGAGAGCAGTTCTTC. This chain links TRBV7-8 with TRBJ2-1; D gene uncertain. This CDR3 is 13 amino acids long. The V and J ends lost 5 bases and 10 bases respectively, with 15 bases between them. Looked up from germline, CDR1 is SGHVS and CDR2 is FQNEAQ.

The rearrangement joins TRBV9 to TRBJ1-3; D perhaps matches TRBD1 (6 bases). Germline CDR1 SGDLS, CDR2 YYNGEE. The V and J ends lost 3 bases and 1 base respectively, with 17 bases between them. The CDR3 has 17 amino acids. The CDR3 DNA follows: TGTGCCAGCAGCGGCCCCGGACAGTATTTTTCTGGAAACACCATATATTTT. It yields the protein CASSGPGQYFSGNTIYF. The full variable domain, in which reference TRBV9 and TRBJ1-3 provide the parts outside the CDR3, is DSGVTQTPKHLITATGQRVTLRCSPRSGDLSVYWYQQSLDQGLQFLIQYYNGEERAKGNILERFSAQQFPDLHSELNLSSLELGDSALYFCASSGPGQYFSGNTIYFGEGSWLTVV.

About this clone: The sample contains more than one DNA sequence encoding this CDR3. V is TRBV19 and J is TRBJ2-7; 9 nucleotides match TRBD2. V dropped 2 bases and J dropped 3; count of bases not matched to a gene: 5. CDR1 is LNHDA, CDR2 SQIVND, per germline (reference sequence). This CDR3 comprises 15 residues. CDR3 nucleotide sequence: TGTGCCAGTAGTATACGCGCGGGAGGGATCTACGAGCAGTACTTC. Translating it yields CASSIRAGGIYEQYF.

This rearrangement joins TRBV27 to TRBJ2-5, with 7 bases matching TRBD2. V lost 4 bases, J lost 1 base, and 6 bases stayed unmatched. In germline, CDR1 is MNHEY, CDR2 SMNVEV (reference sequence). The CDR3 sequence is 15 residues long. As DNA, the CDR3 is TGTGCCAGCAGTTCAATCGGACTAGGCCAAGAGACCCAGTACTTC. Translating gives CASSSIGLGQETQYF.

This chain joins TRBV7-2 and TRBJ2-7; D call uncertain. The CDR3 spans 12 residues. From germline, CDR1 is SGHTA and CDR2 FQGNSA. Trimming removed 2 bases at V and 5 bases at J, with 7 bases between. The CDR3 bases are TGTGCCAGCAGCTTAAGTCACAACGAGCAGTACTTC. Amino acid sequence: CASSLSHNEQYF.

This rearrangement joins TRBV28 to TRBJ2-2; possible D gene TRBD1, 6 bases. Germline values: CDR1 MDHEN, CDR2 SYDVKM. CDR3 length: 16 residues. V was clipped by 6 bases and J by 6 bases, with 20 bases between them. The CDR3 region is CASSSTRTAHSGELFF. The CDR3 nucleotides are TGTGCCAGCAGCTCTACTCGGACAGCCCATTCCGGGGAGCTGTTTTTT.

The V gene is TRBV7-9, the J gene TRBJ2-3; D not certain. Germline V gene data show CDR1 as SEHNR and CDR2 as FQNEAQ (reference sequence). The CDR3 spans 14 residues. Trimming removed 3 bases at V and 0 bases at J, with 7 bases between. CDR3 sequence (DNA): TGTGCCAGCAGCTTCTCGTCTAGCACAGATACGCAGTATTTT. This gives the protein CASSFSSSTDTQYF.

The chain recombines TRBV27 with TRBJ2-7, with 9 bases that match TRBD2. The CDR3 spans 14 residues. The trim removed 11 bases at V and 5 bases at J, leaving 13 bases unmatched. The germline CDR1 and CDR2 sequences are MNHEY and SMNVEV (reference sequence). CDR3 sequence reads: CAVSSASGIHEQYF. CDR3 nucleotide sequence: TGTGCCGTCTCAAGTGCTAGCGGGATCCACGAGCAGTACTTC.

The rearrangement links TRBV5-4 to TRBJ2-3; perhaps TRBD2 as D (7 bases). V was pared by 6 bases and J by 0 bases, with 23 bases between. Germline CDR1 SGHNT, CDR2 YYREEE (reference sequence). This CDR3 is 18 amino acids long. The CDR3 sequence: CASTNPGGGSVSTDTQYF. The CDR3 nucleotides are TGTGCCAGCACCAACCCGGGGGGCGGAAGCGTGAGCACAGATACGCAGTATTTT.

This clone was observed once. The chain uses TRBV7-6 and TRBJ1-3; 9 bases match TRBD1. CDR1 is SGHVS and CDR2 is FNYEAQ in the germline V gene. The CDR3 totals 15 residues. V lost 5 bases, J lost 3 bases, and 5 bases stayed unmatched. Here the CDR3 reads CASSPGTGLGNTIYF. The CDR3 DNA reads as TGTGCCAGCAGCCCCGGGACAGGGCTTGGAAACACCATATATTTT. Supplemented by reference TRBV7-6 and TRBJ1-3, the full variable domain reads GAGVSQSPRYKVTKRGQDVALRCDPISGHVSLYWYRQALGQGPEFLTYFNYEAQQDKSGLPNDRFSAERPEGSISTLTIQRTEQRDSAMYRCASSPGTGLGNTIYFGEGSWLTVV.

V and J are TRBV28 and TRBJ1-1; perhaps TRBD1 as D (5 bases). The CDR3 extends over 14 amino acids. Trimming left V 5 bases short and J 1 base short, with 11 bases between. Germline V gene sequence: CDR1 MDHEN, CDR2 SYDVKM. CDR3 nucleotide sequence: TGTGCCAGCAGTCCCATCGGGGGGAACACTGAAGCTTTCTTT. This encodes CASSPIGGNTEAFF.

This chain links TRBV19 with TRBJ2-7; D gene unclear. This CDR3 region has 14 residues. Trimming pared 0 bases from V and 5 bases from J, leaving 11 bases between. Germline V gene lookup returns CDR1 LNHDA and CDR2 SQIVND (reference sequence). Here the CDR3 reads CASSIDQETDEQYF. The CDR3 bases are TGTGCCAGTAGTATAGATCAGGAGACGGACGAGCAGTACTTC.

The chain employs TRBV7-9 and TRBJ2-5; 10 bases match TRBD1. Germline loops: CDR1 SEHNR, CDR2 FQNEAQ (reference sequence). Losses at the gene ends were 5 bases for V and 7 bases for J; bases not matched to a gene: 13. CDR3 length equals 16 residues. CDR3 in amino acids: CASSPALTGGMRTQYF. The CDR3 bases are TGTGCCAGCAGCCCGGCCTTGACAGGGGGCATGAGGACCCAGTACTTC.

The rearrangement links TRBV19 to TRBJ1-5; D is unclear. In germline, CDR1 is LNHDA, CDR2 SQIVND (reference sequence). Trimming removed 4 bases at V and 3 bases at J, with 10 bases between. The CDR3 runs 14 residues. Here the CDR3 reads CASSSRQLNQPQHF. The CDR3 DNA sequence: TGTGCCAGTAGTAGCCGTCAGCTCAATCAGCCCCAGCATTTT.

The J gene is TRBJ1-5, the V gene TRBV25-1; D gene unclear. The CDR3 runs 16 residues. Trimming cost V 6 bases and J 7 bases, with 22 bases left between them. Germline V gene lookup returns CDR1 MGHDK and CDR2 SYGVNS. This CDR3 reads CASRRARRNQGQPQHF. CDR3 bases: TGTGCCAGCAGGAGAGCTCGACGCAATCAAGGACAGCCCCAGCATTTT.

The chain joins TRBV4-2 to TRBJ2-7; D gene uncertain. In germline, CDR1 is LGHNA, CDR2 YNFKEQ. V was trimmed by 2 bases and J by 2 bases, leaving 7 bases between them. The CDR3 is made up of 13 amino acids. The CDR3 loop reads CASSQPPTYEQYF. The CDR3 DNA reads as TGTGCCAGCAGCCAACCCCCGACCTACGAGCAGTACTTC.

This clone was seen once. The chain links TRBV5-1 to TRBJ1-5; 7 bases line up with TRBD1. The CDR3 consists of 14 residues. Germline-derived CDR1 and CDR2 are SGHRS and YFSETQ. V lost 5 bases to trimming and J lost 7 bases; unmatched junction nucleotides: 9. This CDR3 reads CASSSTGMMQPQHF. The CDR3 bases are TGCGCCAGCAGTTCGACAGGGATGATGCAGCCCCAGCATTTT.

The chain carries TRBV28 and TRBJ2-7, with D hard to call. The germline V and J ends were trimmed by 3 bases and 2 bases, with 11 bases remaining between them. Germline V gene sequence: CDR1 MDHEN, CDR2 SYDVKM. This CDR3 has 14 residues. Here the CDR3 DNA reads TGTGCCAGCAGTTTGGTTTCATCAGCCTACGAGCAGTACTTC. This translates into CASSLVSSAYEQYF.

By share of the sample, this clone is medium-sized. The chain links TRBV4-2 to TRBJ2-2; 8 bases line up with TRBD2. V shed 4 bases and J 3 bases; nucleotides not matched to a gene: 4. The germline CDR1 and CDR2 sequences are LGHNA and YNFKEQ. CDR3 size: 15 residues. CDR3: CASSRREGDTGELFF. In DNA, the CDR3 is TGTGCCAGCAGCCGACGGGAGGGGGACACCGGGGAGCTGTTTTTT.

This clone occurred once. The chain recombines TRBV27 with TRBJ2-7, with 7 bases lining up with TRBD1. CDR3 length equals 17 residues. Germline V CDR1 and CDR2: MNHEY, SMNVEV (reference sequence). The junction had 18 bases not matched to a gene; V was cut back by 6 bases and J by 4 bases. The CDR3 here is CASSTKIRQGVSYEQYF. The CDR3 nucleotides are TGTGCCAGCAGCACCAAGATACGACAGGGAGTCTCGTACGAGCAGTACTTC.